This T cell receptor (beta chain) stems from a study of patients and donors after allogeneic stem cell transplantation. The CDR3 sequence is 13 residues long. V shed 3 bases and J shed 2 bases, with 10 bases lying between them. The V gene's germline CDR1 is DFQATT and CDR2 SNEGSKA (reference sequence). One entry per CDR3 protein, called by TCRdb with MiXCR from the RT-PCR reads. The sample lists around 200,000 distinct CDR3 sequences, about 38% occurring once. This TCR came from a human donor who was either an allogeneic HSCT recipient or a stem cell or donor lymphocyte infusion donor (not recorded which). It is not recorded whose cells these are; they may come from a transplant donor. This chain connects TRBV20-1 to TRBJ1-1; no reliable D call. The sequencing sample was made of blood, either unsorted or a sorted T cell fraction (not recorded which). CDR3 amino acids: CSASWQENTEAFF. CDR3 nucleotides: TGCAGTGCTAGTTGGCAGGAAAACACTGAAGCTTTCTTT.